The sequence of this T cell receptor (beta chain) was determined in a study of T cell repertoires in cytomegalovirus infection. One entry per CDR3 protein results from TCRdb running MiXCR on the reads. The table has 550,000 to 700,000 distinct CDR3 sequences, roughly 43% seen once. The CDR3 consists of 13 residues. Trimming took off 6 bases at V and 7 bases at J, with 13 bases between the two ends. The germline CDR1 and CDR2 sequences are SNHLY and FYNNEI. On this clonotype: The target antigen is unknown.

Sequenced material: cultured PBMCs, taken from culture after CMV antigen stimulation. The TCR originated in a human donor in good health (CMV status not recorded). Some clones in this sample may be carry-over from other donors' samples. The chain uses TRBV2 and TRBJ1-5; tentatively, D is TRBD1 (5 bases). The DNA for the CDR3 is TGTGCCAGCAGGTTGGAAGGGGCCCAGCCCCAGCATTTT. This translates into CASRLEGAQPQHF.